Following are 27 T cell receptor beta chains from one sample sequenced in a study of T cell repertoires in cytomegalovirus infection. These receptors have no identified antigens. TCRdb analysed the reads with MiXCR anew, one entry per CDR3 protein. The sample yields about 52,000 distinct CDR3 sequences, about 20% seen once. This sample comprised CD8+ T cells from cultured PBMCs, obtained from culture after CMV antigen stimulation. The receptor set was obtained from a human donor in good health (CMV status not recorded). Some clones in this sample may be carry-over from other donors' samples.

The chain uses TRBV29-1 and TRBJ1-3, with a weak D call TRBD1 (6 bases). CDR1 is SQVTM, CDR2 ANQGSEA, per germline. The CDR3 has 14 amino acids. Trimming removed 4 bases from V and 2 bases from J, with 12 bases in between. This chain's CDR3 is CSVGRDTAGNTIYF. The CDR3 DNA is TGCAGCGTTGGACGGGACACGGCTGGAAACACCATATATTTT.

J is TRBJ1-1 and V is TRBV19; TRBD1 matches at 9 bases. Trimming at V came to 8 bases and at J to 3 bases, leaving 4 bases not matched to a gene. CDR3 length: 13 residues. CDR1 is LNHDA, CDR2 SQIVND, per germline (reference sequence). The DNA of the CDR3 is TGTGCCAGTGGGACAGGGCTGGACACTGAAGCTTTCTTT. Residues: CASGTGLDTEAFF.

This clonotype was detected once. The V gene is TRBV19, the J gene TRBJ2-1; D gene ambiguous. CDR1 LNHDA and CDR2 SQIVND come from the germline V gene (reference sequence). This CDR3 contains 15 residues. The V end lost 1 base, the J end lost 5 bases, and 12 bases lay between the germline ends. CDR3 loop: CASSIVNAVNNEQFF. The CDR3 region has the DNA TGTGCCAGTAGTATAGTAAACGCGGTAAACAATGAGCAGTTCTTC.

The V call is TRBV7-9, the J call TRBJ1-1, with D unclear. The CDR3 loop spans 12 amino acids. Between the trimmed V and J ends, which lost 5 bases and 12 bases, there was a span of 16 bases. The germline V gene encodes CDR1 SEHNR and CDR2 FQNEAQ (reference sequence). CDR3 loop: CASSQLAAEPFF. The CDR3 DNA sequence: TGTGCCAGCAGCCAACTCGCCGCGGAGCCTTTCTTT.

The chain carries TRBV7-9 and TRBJ1-1; tentatively, D is TRBD1 (5 bases). CDR1 is SEHNR, CDR2 FQNEAQ, per germline (reference sequence). V lost 5 bases to trimming and J lost 3 bases, with 19 bases between them. This CDR3 is built from 16 residues. CDR3: CASSASGRGWDTEAFF. CDR3 DNA sequence: TGTGCCAGCAGCGCGTCAGGGAGGGGATGGGACACTGAAGCTTTCTTT.

This clonotype has just a few counts. CDR3 sequence (DNA): TGTGCCAGCAGCGCCAAATCAGAGCAGTTCTTC. It encodes CASSAKSEQFF. The chain employs TRBV7-2 and TRBJ2-1; no clear D gene. CDR3 size: 11 residues. Germline V gene lookup returns CDR1 SGHTA and CDR2 FQGNSA. The germline V and J ends were trimmed by 5 bases and 10 bases, with 9 bases remaining between them.

This clonotype was picked up a small number of times. V gene TRBV4-1 combines with J gene TRBJ1-4; D remains ambiguous. Trimming took 4 bases from V and 7 from J, leaving 13 bases between them. The CDR3 contains 14 residues. Germline-derived CDR1 and CDR2 are MGHRA and YSYEKL. CDR3 DNA sequence: TGCGCCAGCAGCCCACCTGGGTCTGGTGAAAAACTGTTTTTT. It specifies CASSPPGSGEKLFF.

This clonotype was seen more than once but under ten times. This chain uses TRBV6-1 with TRBJ2-7, with D possibly TRBD1 on 7 matching bases. In germline, CDR1 is MNHNS, CDR2 SASEGT. Between the trimmed V and J ends, which lost 1 base and 2 bases, there was a span of 15 bases. The CDR3 spans 16 residues. The CDR3 protein is CASSEVPGGSTYEQYF. CDR3 DNA sequence: TGTGCCAGCAGTGAAGTTCCAGGGGGGTCCACCTACGAGCAGTACTTC.

This clonotype was seen more than once but under ten times. The chain links TRBV11-1 to TRBJ1-1; no reliable D call. This CDR3 has 12 amino acids. V lost 4 bases to trimming and J lost 6 bases, with 9 bases between them. The germline V gene encodes CDR1 SGHAT and CDR2 FQDESV (reference sequence). For the CDR3, the DNA is TGTGCCAGCAGCTACGGGAATTCTGAAGCTTTCTTT. This gives the protein CASSYGNSEAFF.

The J gene is TRBJ1-5, the V gene TRBV7-8; D unclear. CDR1 is SGHVS and CDR2 is FQNEAQ in the germline V gene. The CDR3 consists of 14 residues. V was shortened by 4 bases and J by 7 bases, with 14 bases between the two germline ends. Written as DNA, the CDR3 is TGTGCCAGCAGCTCTCCACCGGGGAAACAGCCCCAGCATTTT. Translated, it gives CASSSPPGKQPQHF.

Note on this clonotype: At one end the junction does not follow the germline gene, possibly because of a read error. This CDR3 reads CASSFSNSEAFF. In DNA form, the CDR3 reads TGTGCCAGCAGCTTCTCGAACTCTGAAGCTTTCTTT. The rearrangement links TRBV7-9 to TRBJ1-1; D ambiguous. Germline V CDR1 and CDR2: SEHNR, FQNEAQ (reference sequence). CDR3 size: 12 residues.

V usage is TRBV27 and J usage is TRBJ2-2; a possible D gene is TRBD1 (8 bases). Trimming took 5 bases from V and 6 from J, leaving 19 bases between them. This CDR3 has 16 amino acids. CDR1 is MNHEY, CDR2 SMNVEV, per germline (reference sequence). The CDR3 nucleotides read TGTGCCAGCAGTCCCCCACAGGGGGGGGGGCCCGGGGAGCTGTTTTTT. Its translation: CASSPPQGGGPGELFF.

The table lists this clonotype with a few counts. The chain combines TRBV4-1 with TRBJ2-3, with TRBD2 matching 13 bases. The germline V gene has CDR1 MGHRA and CDR2 YSYEKL. V dropped 3 bases and J dropped 2; count of bases not matched to a gene: 5. The CDR3 contains 17 residues. CDR3 DNA sequence: TGCGCCAGCAGCCATCCAGGACTAGCGGGGGTCACAGATACGCAGTATTTT. Residues: CASSHPGLAGVTDTQYF.

V and J are TRBV5-1 and TRBJ1-1; tentatively, D is TRBD1 (5 bases). Trimming took off 0 bases at V and 4 bases at J, with 10 bases between the two ends. Germline assignment: CDR1 SGHRS and CDR2 YFSETQ. CDR3 length: 14 residues. The CDR3 loop is CASSLDGAGTEAFF. The DNA for the CDR3 is TGCGCCAGCAGCTTGGACGGGGCTGGCACTGAAGCTTTCTTT.

This clonotype has only a few counts. The V gene is TRBV5-5, the J gene TRBJ1-1; D call uncertain. Germline V lookup: CDR1 SGHKS, CDR2 YYEKEE (reference sequence). This CDR3 has 14 amino acids. The V end was cut by 2 bases, the J end by 0 bases, with 8 bases between. In DNA, the CDR3 is TGTGCCAGCAGCTTCCCAGGCATGAACACTGAAGCTTTCTTT. It specifies CASSFPGMNTEAFF.

This chain uses TRBV19 with TRBJ1-2, with D perhaps TRBD1 (6 bases). V was shortened by 3 bases and J by 11 bases, with 13 bases between the two germline ends. CDR1 LNHDA and CDR2 SQIVND come from the germline V gene (reference sequence). The length of the CDR3 is 12 residues. The DNA for the CDR3 is TGTGCCAGTAGTATTCGGACAGATTCGTACACCTTC. Amino acid sequence: CASSIRTDSYTF.

This clonotype showed up just a few times. The chain carries TRBV27 and TRBJ1-5; 8 bases align to TRBD1. The CDR3 is 14 amino acids. CDR1 MNHEY and CDR2 SMNVEV come from the germline V gene (reference sequence). With V trimmed by 3 bases and J by 7 bases, 5 bases remained unmatched. Here the CDR3 reads CASSFGQGAQPQHF. The CDR3 DNA reads TGTGCCAGCAGTTTTGGCCAGGGGGCCCAGCCCCAGCATTTT.

As regards this clonotype: The CDR3 carries no conserved terminal phenylalanine or tryptophan, so it likely arises from a read error. The chain recombines TRBV28 with TRBJ1-6; TRBD1 matches 7 bases. The trim removed 4 bases at V and 2 bases at J, leaving 5 bases unmatched. Germline V lookup: CDR1 MDHEN, CDR2 SYDVKM. The CDR3 spans 16 residues. The CDR3 sequence: CASSSWTGPYNSPLHL. CDR3 sequence (DNA): TGTGCCAGCAGTTCCTGGACAGGTCCCTATAATTCACCCCTCCACTTA.

Ten or more counts support this clonotype. The CDR3 sequence is CASSQLSGGVREQFF. CDR3 bases: TGTGCCAGCAGCCAATTGAGCGGGGGGGTAAGAGAGCAGTTCTTC. The chain recombines TRBV4-2 with TRBJ2-1; the match to TRBD2 covers 10 bases. J lost 10 bases, V lost 2 bases, and 8 bases had no gene match. Germline CDR1 reads LGHNA; CDR2 reads YNFKEQ. This CDR3 is built from 15 residues.

The chain carries TRBV20-1 and TRBJ1-6; D is uncertain. Germline values: CDR1 DFQATT, CDR2 SNEGSKA (reference sequence). This CDR3 comprises 15 residues. The germline V and J ends were trimmed by 1 base and 4 bases, with 11 bases remaining between them. CDR3 in DNA: TGCAGTGCTAGAGTCGGAAATCAGTATAATTCACCCCTCCACTTT. Residues: CSARVGNQYNSPLHF.

This chain links TRBV7-9 with TRBJ2-5, with 9 bases that match TRBD1. From germline, CDR1 is SEHNR and CDR2 FQNEAQ (reference sequence). V was clipped by 3 bases and J by 2 bases; unmatched bases: 7. The CDR3 sequence is 16 residues long. Here the CDR3 reads CASSLLRTGVQETQYF. The CDR3 bases are TGTGCCAGCAGCTTGCTGAGGACAGGGGTTCAAGAGACCCAGTACTTC.

The chain employs TRBV10-3 and TRBJ2-1; D is undetermined. Germline V gene data show CDR1 as ENHRY and CDR2 as SYGVKD. V was pared by 0 bases and J by 3 bases, with 9 bases between. The length of the CDR3 is 15 residues. The CDR3 DNA is TGTGCCATCAGTGAGTCAAGGTCTGGCTACAATGAGCAGTTCTTC. It codes for CAISESRSGYNEQFF.

The chain employs TRBV24-1 and TRBJ2-7, with a possible D match to TRBD1 (6 bases). The V and J ends lost 2 bases and 5 bases respectively, with 15 bases between them. The CDR3 covers 15 residues. Per germline, CDR1 KGHDR and CDR2 SFDVKD. This CDR3 reads CATSDSPTGLNEQYF. CDR3 in DNA: TGTGCCACCAGTGATTCTCCTACAGGGTTGAACGAGCAGTACTTC.

Only a few counts were recorded for this clonotype. In DNA, the CDR3 is TGTGCCAGTACCTTATCTCAAGGAGAGCAGTTCTTC. This codes for CASTLSQGEQFF. The chain is built from TRBV19 and TRBJ2-1; no clear D. Germline V gives CDR1 LNHDA, CDR2 SQIVND (reference sequence). V lost 7 bases to trimming and J lost 10 bases, with 14 bases between them. The CDR3 contains 12 residues.

This chain uses TRBV4-1 with TRBJ1-1, with D possibly TRBD1 on 5 matching bases. The germline V gene encodes CDR1 MGHRA and CDR2 YSYEKL. V was clipped by 4 bases and J by 1 base, with 10 bases between them. There are 14 residues in the CDR3. The CDR3, as DNA: TGCGCCAGCAGCCTCAAGCAGGGGAACACTGAAGCTTTCTTT. Encoded protein: CASSLKQGNTEAFF.

The genes are TRBV27 and TRBJ2-4; weak D call: TRBD2 (6 bases). V lost 6 bases and J 0 bases, leaving 12 bases between the germline ends. The CDR3 loop spans 15 amino acids. Germline V gene lookup returns CDR1 MNHEY and CDR2 SMNVEV (reference sequence). CDR3 nucleotide sequence: TGTGCCAGCAGCCCTGGGACTTTAGCCAAAAACATTCAGTACTTC. It codes for CASSPGTLAKNIQYF.

The CDR3 DNA sequence: TGTGCCAGCACCTCAGGCGAGAACTATGGCTACACCTTC. This sequence encodes CASTSGENYGYTF. The chain joins TRBV6-1 to TRBJ1-2; D is unresolved. V lost 7 bases and J 2 bases, leaving 11 bases between the germline ends. The CDR3 has 13 amino acids. Germline CDR1 is MNHNS and CDR2 is SASEGT.